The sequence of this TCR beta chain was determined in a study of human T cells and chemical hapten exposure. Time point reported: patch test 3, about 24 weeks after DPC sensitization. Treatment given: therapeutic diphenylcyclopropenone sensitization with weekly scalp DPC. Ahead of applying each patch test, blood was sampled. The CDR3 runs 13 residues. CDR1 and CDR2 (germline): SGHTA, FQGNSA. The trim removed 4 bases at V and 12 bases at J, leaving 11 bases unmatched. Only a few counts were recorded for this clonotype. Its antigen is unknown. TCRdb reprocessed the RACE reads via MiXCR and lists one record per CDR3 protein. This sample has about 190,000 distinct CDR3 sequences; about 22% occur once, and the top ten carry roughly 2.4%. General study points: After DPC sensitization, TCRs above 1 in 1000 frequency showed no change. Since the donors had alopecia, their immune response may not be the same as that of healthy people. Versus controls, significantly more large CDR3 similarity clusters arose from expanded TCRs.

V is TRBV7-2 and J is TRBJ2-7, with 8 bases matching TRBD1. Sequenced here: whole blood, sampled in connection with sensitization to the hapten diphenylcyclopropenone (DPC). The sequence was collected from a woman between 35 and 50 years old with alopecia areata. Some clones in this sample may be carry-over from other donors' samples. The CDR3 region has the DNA TGTGCCAGCAGCTCCGAAGACAGGGGACGCCGGTACTTC. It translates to CASSSEDRGRRYF.